The 21 T cell receptor beta chains listed next were all sequenced from one sample in a study of blood T cell repertoires in COVID-19. The data were produced by immunoSEQ multiplex PCR, yet TCRdb's version contains in-frame clones alone and is incomplete. The sample lists a few hundred thousand clones, roughly 80% occurring once. The specimen was peripheral blood. The receptors were gathered from a woman over 75 with acute or convalescent COVID-19.

As DNA, the CDR3 is TGTGCCACCAGTGACGGACTGTCCCCAGCAGGCTACACCTTC. It yields the protein CATSDGLSPAGYTF. The chain couples TRBV24-1 to TRBJ1-2; D unclear. The ends were cut back, 4 bases at V and 8 bases at J, with 16 bases in the middle. Germline V CDR1 and CDR2: KGHDR, SFDVKD. This CDR3 region has 14 residues.

This clone was seen a single time. The V gene is TRBV30, the J gene TRBJ1-6, with unresolved D. The germline CDR1 and CDR2 sequences are GTSNPN and SVGIG (reference sequence). The CDR3 extends over 12 amino acids. The V and J ends lost 1 base and 9 bases respectively, with 7 bases between them. DNA of the CDR3: TGTGCCTGGAGTGGCTCGGGTTCACCCCTCCACTTT. Translation gives CAWSGSGSPLHF.

The chain has TRBV19 and TRBJ1-1; the D gene is possibly TRBD1 (6 bases). V lost 2 bases to trimming and J lost 4 bases, with 14 bases between them. The V gene's germline CDR1 is LNHDA and CDR2 SQIVND (reference sequence). This CDR3 is 15 amino acids long. CDR3 nucleotides: TGTGCCAGTAGTATACCGACAGGTTCAAGCACTGAAGCTTTCTTT. Residues: CASSIPTGSSTEAFF. Using reference TRBV19 and TRBJ1-1 for the parts outside the CDR3, the full variable domain is DGGITQSPKYLFRKEGQNVTLSCEQNLNHDAMYWYRQDPGQGLRLIYYSQIVNDFQKGDIAEGYSVSREKKESFPLTVTSAQKNPTAFYLCASSIPTGSSTEAFFGQGTRLTVV.

The J gene is TRBJ1-5, the V gene TRBV2; tentatively, D is TRBD1 (6 bases). The V end lost 4 bases, the J end lost 3 bases, and 10 bases lay between the germline ends. This CDR3 is built from 14 residues. Per germline, CDR1 SNHLY and CDR2 FYNNEI. CDR3 in DNA: TGTGCCAGCAGTGTTCAGGGGAACAATCAGCCCCAGCATTTT. Translating gives CASSVQGNNQPQHF.

This chain connects TRBV5-6 to TRBJ2-1; D gene unclear. The CDR3 is made up of 15 amino acids. Germline values: CDR1 SGHDT, CDR2 YYEEEE. V lost 0 bases and J lost 4, with 11 bases in between. The CDR3 sequence: CASSLVGSSYNEQFF. The DNA of the CDR3 is TGTGCCAGCAGCTTGGTTGGTAGCAGTTACAATGAGCAGTTCTTC.

The chain recombines TRBV20-1 with TRBJ1-1; the D gene is possibly TRBD1 (5 bases). V dropped 4 bases and J dropped 7 bases, with 7 bases sitting between them. This CDR3 is 10 amino acids long. CDR1 is DFQATT, CDR2 SNEGSKA, per germline (reference sequence). CDR3 nucleotides: TGCAGTGCTACTAGGGGTGAAGCTTTCTTT. Amino acid sequence: CSATRGEAFF.

The chain uses TRBV7-6 and TRBJ1-1; TRBD1 matches at 7 bases. CDR3 length: 13 amino acids. Germline loops: CDR1 SGHVS, CDR2 FNYEAQ. The trim removed 0 bases at V and 7 bases at J, leaving 2 bases unmatched. The CDR3 DNA sequence: TGTGCCAGCAGCTTAGCCCGGGACAGTGAAGCTTTCTTT. Translated: CASSLARDSEAFF.

The chain couples TRBV9 to TRBJ1-3, with a possible D match to TRBD1 (5 bases). Between the trimmed V and J ends, which lost 4 bases and 8 bases, there was a span of 19 bases. This CDR3 has 15 residues. The germline CDR1 and CDR2 sequences are SGDLS and YYNGEE. CDR3 DNA sequence: TGTGCCAGCAGCTTACAGACGGGTGGGGGGGACACCATATATTTT. Encoded protein: CASSLQTGGGDTIYF.

The chain links TRBV18 to TRBJ2-7; no clear D. V was shortened by 1 base and J by 1 base, with 5 bases between the two germline ends. Germline V gene data show CDR1 as KGHSH and CDR2 as LQKENI. The CDR3 totals 13 residues. CDR3 in amino acids: CASSPLSSYEQYF. CDR3 DNA sequence: TGTGCCAGCTCACCACTGTCTTCCTACGAGCAGTACTTC.

The CDR3 nucleotides read TGTGCCAGCAGTTATGAGGCAGGGGGTGAAGCTTTCTTT. Its protein product is CASSYEAGGEAFF. The chain links TRBV6-2 or TRBV6-3 to TRBJ1-1, with TRBD1 matching over 7 bases. Per germline, CDR1 MNHEY and CDR2 SVGEGT. J gave up 7 bases and V 3 bases, and 5 bases lay outside the gene matches. The CDR3 runs 13 residues.

The gene calls are TRBV7-2 and TRBJ1-2; 9 nucleotides match TRBD1. Losses at the gene ends were 3 bases for V and 4 bases for J; bases not matched to a gene: 9. Germline assignment: CDR1 SGHTA and CDR2 FQGNSA. This CDR3 has 16 amino acids. CDR3 nucleotides: TGTGCCAGCAGCTTCATCCCGGGACAGGGTCTCTATGGCTACACCTTC. Its translation: CASSFIPGQGLYGYTF.

The chain uses TRBV3-1 (or the pseudogene TRBV3-2) and TRBJ2-1, with unresolved D. V dropped 1 base and J dropped 12 bases, with 13 bases sitting between them. CDR3 length: 13 amino acids. Germline assignment: CDR1 LGHDT and CDR2 YNNKEL (reference sequence). The CDR3, as DNA: TGTGCCAGCAGCCAAGGTTTGAACTCACGGCAGTTCTTC. It is translated as CASSQGLNSRQFF.

CDR3 loop: CASSLRGTVSYEQYF. In nucleotides, the CDR3 is TGTGCCAGCAGCCTCAGGGGTACCGTCTCCTACGAGCAGTACTTC. V gene TRBV3-1 (or the pseudogene TRBV3-2) combines with J gene TRBJ2-7, with a tentative D call TRBD1 (6 bases). This CDR3 region has 15 residues. Germline V gene lookup returns CDR1 LGHDT and CDR2 YNNKEL (reference sequence). V shed 4 bases and J shed 0 bases, with 13 bases lying between them.

The J gene is TRBJ2-1, the V gene TRBV7-9; 7 bases agree with TRBD1. V shed 7 bases and J 0 bases; nucleotides not matched to a gene: 9. The germline V gene encodes CDR1 SEHNR and CDR2 FQNEAQ (reference sequence). The CDR3 has 16 amino acids. The CDR3 region is CASNKGGTSSYNEQFF. CDR3 nucleotide sequence: TGTGCCAGCAACAAAGGGGGCACCAGCTCCTACAATGAGCAGTTCTTC.

The chain recombines TRBV5-4 with TRBJ2-1; tentative D call: TRBD2 (6 bases). The germline V gene has CDR1 SGHNT and CDR2 YYREEE (reference sequence). CDR3 length equals 17 residues. Trimming took off 3 bases at V and 2 bases at J, with 18 bases between the two ends. The CDR3 region has the DNA TGTGCCAGCAGCTCCGGGGGTGGTACCGTGACCTACAATGAGCAGTTCTTC. Translation gives CASSSGGGTVTYNEQFF.

CDR3 nucleotides: TGTGCCAGCAGCTTTGCGGGCAGGGGATGGACTGAAGCTTTCTTT. Translating gives CASSFAGRGWTEAFF. V gene TRBV12-1 combines with J gene TRBJ1-1; the table calls TRBD1, which could not be checked here. TRBV12-1 is assigned pseudogene status. There are 15 residues in the CDR3.

The chain uses TRBV7-2 and TRBJ2-1; the match to TRBD2 covers 11 bases. The CDR3 has 18 amino acids. Germline-derived CDR1 and CDR2 are SGHTA and FQGNSA. Trimming cost V 5 bases and J 0 bases; bases outside gene matches: 9. The CDR3 loop reads CASSLWTSGFSSYNEQFF. The CDR3 nucleotides are TGTGCCAGCAGCCTTTGGACTAGCGGGTTTAGCTCCTACAATGAGCAGTTCTTC.

This chain links TRBV19 with TRBJ2-7; the match to TRBD2 covers 10 bases. The CDR3 length is 14 residues. Germline V CDR1 and CDR2: LNHDA, SQIVND (reference sequence). Losses at the gene ends were 8 bases for V and 2 bases for J; bases not matched to a gene: 6. The CDR3, as DNA: TGTGCCAGTCACCTAGCGGGAGAGCCCTACGAGCAGTACTTC. Translating gives CASHLAGEPYEQYF.

The chain carries TRBV11-2 and TRBJ2-6, with a weak D call TRBD2 (5 bases). Trimming cost V 2 bases and J 4 bases, with 9 bases left between them. There are 15 residues in the CDR3. Germline assignment: CDR1 SGHAT and CDR2 FQNNGV. The CDR3 loop is CASSLITGGANVLTF. The DNA for the CDR3 is TGTGCCAGCAGCTTAATCACGGGGGGGGCCAACGTCCTGACTTTC.

The chain has TRBV15 and TRBJ2-7, with 7 nucleotides matching TRBD2. CDR1 is LNHNV and CDR2 is YYDKDF in the germline V gene (reference sequence). The J segment lost 2 bases and the V segment lost 0 bases, leaving 7 bases of the junction unmatched. The CDR3 loop spans 16 amino acids. CDR3 in amino acids: CATSRETSGTPYEQYF. The CDR3 DNA reads TGTGCCACCAGCAGAGAAACCAGCGGGACCCCCTACGAGCAGTACTTC.

This clone was recorded a few times. V usage is TRBV7-3 and J usage is TRBJ1-1; maybe TRBD1 (6 bases). CDR1 SGHTA and CDR2 FQGTGA come from the germline V gene. This CDR3 contains 14 residues. V was cut by 10 bases and J by 1 base, with 16 bases left in between. CDR3 sequence reads: CANNGTPTNTEAFF. The DNA for the CDR3 is TGTGCCAACAACGGGACACCCACGAACACTGAAGCTTTCTTT.